This entry lists 28 T cell receptor beta chains sequenced from one sample in a study of human T cells and chemical hapten exposure. The time point: healthy volunteer bleed at 2 weeks. Before extraction, the whole blood was not fractionated, and total RNA was taken from it. TCRdb used MiXCR to reprocess the RACE reads, holding one entry per CDR3 protein. The sample records about 50,000 distinct CDR3 sequences, approximately 4.5% being singletons. Sample: whole blood. The receptors here all came from a female donor in good health. Some clones in this sample may be carry-over from other donors' samples.

The sample holds many counts of this clonotype. The genes are TRBV6-1 and TRBJ1-1; D may be TRBD1 (6 bases). The V end lost 3 bases, the J end lost 5 bases, and 10 bases lay between the germline ends. Germline V CDR1 and CDR2: MNHNS, SASEGT. This CDR3 is built from 13 residues. Here the CDR3 DNA reads TGTGCCAGCAGTGAGCTCAGGGGAACTGAAGCTTTCTTT. It translates to CASSELRGTEAFF.

In its sample, this clonotype was seen many times. The V call is TRBV5-1, the J call TRBJ2-7, with D perhaps assigned TRBD1 or TRBD2 (5 bases each). The germline V gene has CDR1 SGHRS and CDR2 YFSETQ. The CDR3 has 14 residues. Between the trimmed V and J ends, which lost 0 bases and 2 bases, there was a span of 9 bases. CDR3 region: CASSLGDPTYEQYF. The CDR3 DNA sequence: TGCGCCAGCAGCTTGGGGGACCCAACCTACGAGCAGTACTTC.

The table lists this clonotype with many counts. This chain connects TRBV5-5 to TRBJ2-3; D gene ambiguous. V was clipped by 5 bases and J by 2 bases, with 9 bases between them. The CDR3 is 13 amino acids. The V gene's germline CDR1 is SGHKS and CDR2 YYEKEE (reference sequence). In nucleotides, the CDR3 is TGTGCCAGCAGTTCCCTTACCACAGATACGCAGTATTTT. Its protein is CASSSLTTDTQYF.

Ten or more counts support this clonotype. V usage is TRBV6-6 and J usage is TRBJ2-1; TRBD2 might be the D (6 bases). Trimming took off 6 bases at V and 3 bases at J, with 12 bases between the two ends. The germline gives CDR1 MNHNY, CDR2 SVGAGI (reference sequence). This CDR3 comprises 14 residues. This CDR3 reads CASSRDSLYNEQFF. The CDR3 nucleotides read TGTGCCAGCAGCCGGGACTCCCTCTACAATGAGCAGTTCTTC.

This clonotype was observed many times. The genes are TRBV20-1 and TRBJ2-2, with D uncertain. The CDR3 sequence is 14 residues long. V was trimmed by 0 bases and J by 3 bases, leaving 8 bases between them. The germline gives CDR1 DFQATT, CDR2 SNEGSKA (reference sequence). The CDR3 region is CSARDKADTGELFF. CDR3 nucleotide sequence: TGCAGTGCTAGAGACAAGGCGGACACCGGGGAGCTGTTTTTT.

This clonotype was found many times. This chain uses TRBV9 with TRBJ2-3; D remains unclear. The CDR3 totals 14 residues. Trimming shortened V by 0 bases and J by 4 bases, and 9 bases separated the two germline ends. The germline gives CDR1 SGDLS, CDR2 YYNGEE. The CDR3 DNA reads as TGTGCCAGCAGCGTAGAGAGTATCGCAGATACGCAGTATTTT. This gives the protein CASSVESIADTQYF.

This clonotype was recorded at least ten times. The CDR3 DNA sequence: TGCGCCAGCAGCGGGGGACAGTGGAGGATTGAAGCTTTCTTT. Encoded protein: CASSGGQWRIEAFF. The rearrangement uses TRBV5-1 and TRBJ1-1; 7 bases agree with TRBD1. V was pared by 4 bases and J by 7 bases, with 10 bases of the junction left unmatched. Per germline, CDR1 SGHRS and CDR2 YFSETQ. The CDR3 is made up of 14 amino acids. Looking up the rest from reference TRBV5-1 and TRBJ1-1 gives the full variable domain: KAGVTQTPRYLIKTRGQQVTLSCSPISGHRSVSWYQQTPGQGLQFLFEYFSETQRNKGNFPGRFSGRQFSNSRSEMNVSTLELGDSALYLCASSGGQWRIEAFFGQGTRLTVV.

This clonotype has at least ten counts. The V call is TRBV25-1, the J call TRBJ2-7; D not certain. The CDR3 contains 13 residues. V gave up 1 base and J gave up 2 bases, with 6 bases separating them. CDR1 and CDR2 from the germline V gene are MGHDK and SYGVNS. The CDR3 reads CASSELETYEQYF. In DNA, the CDR3 is TGTGCCAGCAGTGAATTGGAGACCTACGAGCAGTACTTC.

This clonotype was seen many times. The rearrangement links TRBV27 to TRBJ1-1; TRBD1 is a possible D gene (5 bases). The ends were cut back, 2 bases at V and 1 base at J, with 8 bases in the middle. Germline CDR1 and CDR2: MNHEY and SMNVEV (reference sequence). This CDR3 spans 14 amino acids. The DNA for the CDR3 is TGTGCCAGCAGTTTAGCAGGGACGAACACTGAAGCTTTCTTT. Translated, it gives CASSLAGTNTEAFF.

This clonotype has at least ten counts. This chain joins TRBV20-1 and TRBJ2-7; D remains ambiguous. CDR1 and CDR2 from the germline V gene are DFQATT and SNEGSKA (reference sequence). This CDR3 is 11 amino acids long. Deletions cut 4 bases from V and 4 bases from J, with 8 bases between. The CDR3 coding sequence is TGCAGTGCTAAAGATTTTTACGAGCAGTACTTC. It encodes CSAKDFYEQYF.

In this sample, this clonotype turned up many times. The chain carries TRBV2 and TRBJ1-1; D possibly corresponds to TRBD1 (6 bases). Germline CDR1 is SNHLY and CDR2 is FYNNEI. CDR3 length equals 13 residues. V dropped 10 bases and J dropped 0 bases, with 12 bases sitting between them. In nucleotides, the CDR3 is TGTGCCACCCTACAGGGTGTGAACACTGAAGCTTTCTTT. Translation gives CATLQGVNTEAFF.

In this sample, this clonotype turned up many times. This sequence joins TRBV4-1 and TRBJ1-1, with D possibly TRBD1 on 5 matching bases. The CDR3 spans 12 residues. Germline assignment: CDR1 MGHRA and CDR2 YSYEKL. Trimming took 6 bases from V and 9 from J, leaving 14 bases between them. The CDR3 nucleotides are TGCGCCAGCAGGGATAGTGGGGGAAAAGCTTTCTTT. Residues: CASRDSGGKAFF.

This clonotype was counted ten times or more. J is TRBJ1-1 and V is TRBV7-2; tentatively, D is TRBD1 (5 bases). V dropped 0 bases and J dropped 2 bases, with 16 bases sitting between them. From germline, CDR1 is SGHTA and CDR2 FQGNSA. The CDR3 is 17 amino acids. CDR3 sequence reads: CASSLARGNRPNTEAFF. CDR3 DNA sequence: TGTGCCAGCAGCTTAGCGCGGGGGAACAGGCCCAACACTGAAGCTTTCTTT.

This clonotype was observed at least ten times. J is TRBJ2-1 and V is TRBV12-3 or TRBV12-4; D perhaps matches TRBD1 (5 bases). The CDR3 is 14 residues long. V was trimmed by 5 bases and J by 8 bases, leaving 16 bases between them. The CDR3 loop reads CASSTRVWSDEQFF. In DNA, the CDR3 is TGTGCCAGCAGTACCAGGGTATGGAGTGATGAGCAGTTCTTC.

This clonotype was seen at least ten times. The chain is built from TRBV14 and TRBJ2-3; tentatively, D is TRBD1 (5 bases). Trimming removed 1 base from V and 2 bases from J, with 10 bases in between. Germline V gene lookup returns CDR1 SGHDN and CDR2 FVKESK. The CDR3 spans 15 residues. For the CDR3, the DNA is TGTGCCAGCAGCCAAGTTAGGGGAAACACAGATACGCAGTATTTT. Translated, it gives CASSQVRGNTDTQYF. The whole variable domain, remainder taken from reference TRBV14 and TRBJ2-3, is EAGVTQFPSHSVIEKGQTVTLRCDPISGHDNLYWYRRVMGKEIKFLLHFVKESKQDESGMPNNRFLAERTGGTYSTLKVQPAELEDSGVYFCASSQVRGNTDTQYFGPGTRLTVL.

This clonotype occurred many times. The V gene is TRBV29-1, the J gene TRBJ2-3; 10 bases fit TRBD1. The germline V gene has CDR1 SQVTM and CDR2 ANQGSEA. The CDR3 has 11 amino acids. The J segment lost 8 bases and the V segment lost 7 bases, leaving 3 bases of the junction unmatched. CDR3 sequence: CSGWTGGTQYF. CDR3 coding DNA: TGCAGCGGATGGACAGGGGGTACGCAGTATTTT.

This rearrangement joins TRBV19 to TRBJ2-7, with TRBD1 matching 7 bases. Germline V gene lookup returns CDR1 LNHDA and CDR2 SQIVND (reference sequence). Unmatched junction bases numbered 9, after V lost 5 bases and J lost 2 bases. The CDR3 sequence is 15 residues long. For the CDR3, the DNA is TGTGCCAGTAGTCTCGGGATACAGGGGACCTACGAGCAGTACTTC. Its protein is CASSLGIQGTYEQYF.

This clonotype was counted ten times or more. CDR3 coding DNA: TGTGCCAGCAGCCGGAGCGCGACGGGACAGGGGGCGTCATACTGGGCTAGGGATCAGCCCCAGCATTTT. Protein: CASSRSATGQGASYWARDQPQHF. The chain links TRBV6-5 to TRBJ1-5, with 12 bases aligning to TRBD1. The ends lost 6 bases at V and 5 bases at J; junction bases unmatched: 29. The V gene's germline CDR1 is MNHEY and CDR2 SVGAGI. This CDR3 contains 23 residues.

A note on this clonotype: This may stem from a read error, because a much larger clone lies one nucleotide away. CDR3 nucleotides: TGTGCCAGCAGCTTCACAGAGGATTCACCCCTCCACTTT. It specifies CASSFTEDSPLHF. This chain joins TRBV7-9 and TRBJ1-6, with unresolved D. CDR1 and CDR2 from the germline V gene are SEHNR and FQNEAQ (reference sequence). Trimming cost V 3 bases and J 8 bases, with 8 bases left between them. CDR3 size: 13 residues.

V and J are TRBV25-1 and TRBJ2-7; no firm D call. The CDR3 is made up of 13 amino acids. Germline V gene data show CDR1 as MGHDK and CDR2 as SYGVNS. Trimming pared 7 bases from V and 5 bases from J, leaving 15 bases between. Here the CDR3 reads CASKGFPRDEQYF. The CDR3 nucleotides read TGTGCCAGCAAAGGTTTCCCTCGGGACGAGCAGTACTTC.

The sample holds many counts of this clonotype. The V call is TRBV5-1, the J call TRBJ1-2; 9 bases match TRBD1. Germline CDR1 is SGHRS and CDR2 is YFSETQ. The CDR3 loop spans 15 amino acids. J gave up 7 bases and V 4 bases, and 11 bases lay outside the gene matches. The CDR3 coding sequence is TGCGCCAGCAGCCAAAGGACAGGGGCTTACGGTGGCTACACCTTC. Encoded protein: CASSQRTGAYGGYTF.

This clonotype was found many times. This chain uses TRBV15 with TRBJ1-1; no clear D gene. The CDR3 runs to 15 residues. Trimming took 1 base from V and 4 from J, leaving 13 bases between them. Germline V gene lookup returns CDR1 LNHNV and CDR2 YYDKDF (reference sequence). The CDR3 nucleotides read TGTGCCACCAGCAGAGCTCTTCGTCGAGCCACTGAAGCTTTCTTT. Its translation is CATSRALRRATEAFF.

This clonotype was detected only a few times. The chain couples TRBV21-1 to TRBJ2-1; the table's D call TRBD1 went unverified against the DNA. TRBV21-1 is a pseudogene. The CDR3 sequence is 16 residues long. Here the CDR3 DNA reads TGTGCCAGCAGCAAAGATTCGAGACAGGGCTACAATGAGCAGTTCTTC. Its translation: CASSKDSRQGYNEQFF.

In its sample, this clonotype was seen many times. The CDR3 DNA is TGCGCCAGCAGCCAAGCCTCGGGGGGGGCCGGAGATACGCAGTATTTT. This sequence encodes CASSQASGGAGDTQYF. The gene calls are TRBV4-3 and TRBJ2-3, with 8 bases identical to TRBD2. The germline gives CDR1 LGHNA, CDR2 YSLEER. The CDR3 extends over 16 amino acids. V lost 1 base and J lost 5; bases outside the gene matches: 8.

This clonotype was seen repeatedly, ten times or more. The gene calls are TRBV20-1 and TRBJ1-5, with D perhaps TRBD1 (5 bases). This CDR3 region has 15 residues. Trimming cost V 0 bases and J 0 bases, with 9 bases left between them. Germline assignment: CDR1 DFQATT and CDR2 SNEGSKA (reference sequence). CDR3 nucleotide sequence: TGCAGTGCTAGAGATGGGGCGGGTAGCAATCAGCCCCAGCATTTT. Amino acid sequence: CSARDGAGSNQPQHF.

This clonotype was counted ten times or more. The chain links TRBV27 to TRBJ2-1; no clear D. The germline V gene has CDR1 MNHEY and CDR2 SMNVEV (reference sequence). V lost 2 bases and J 8 bases, leaving 13 bases between the germline ends. The length of the CDR3 is 14 residues. DNA of the CDR3: TGTGCCAGCAGTTTAACTCCCCCTAGGGATGAGCAGTTCTTC. It translates to CASSLTPPRDEQFF.

This clonotype was seen ten or more times. The V gene is TRBV25-1, the J gene TRBJ2-7; no reliable D call. This CDR3 spans 14 amino acids. The ends were cut back, 2 bases at V and 9 bases at J, with 17 bases in the middle. Germline-derived CDR1 and CDR2 are MGHDK and SYGVNS. The CDR3 nucleotides are TGTGCCAGCAGTGAAGTAGGAACTCCCAGGTTGCAGTACTTC. It translates to CASSEVGTPRLQYF.

This clonotype was detected ten times or more. The genes are TRBV20-1 and TRBJ1-1; D ambiguous. The germline gives CDR1 DFQATT, CDR2 SNEGSKA (reference sequence). Trimming shortened V by 1 base and J by 0 bases, and 6 bases separated the two germline ends. The CDR3 totals 13 residues. CDR3 sequence reads: CSARANMNTEAFF. CDR3 bases: TGCAGTGCTAGAGCCAACATGAACACTGAAGCTTTCTTT.